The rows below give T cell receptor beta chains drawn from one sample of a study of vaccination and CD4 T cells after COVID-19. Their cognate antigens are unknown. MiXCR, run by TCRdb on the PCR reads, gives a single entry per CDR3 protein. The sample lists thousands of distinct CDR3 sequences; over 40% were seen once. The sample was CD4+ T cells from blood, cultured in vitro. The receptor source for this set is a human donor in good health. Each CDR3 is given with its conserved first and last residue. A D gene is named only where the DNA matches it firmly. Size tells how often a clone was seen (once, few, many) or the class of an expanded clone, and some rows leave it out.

TGTGCCAGCAGCTTAGGGCAGGGGCGAGTAAATACTGAAGCTTTCTTT	CASSLGQGRVNTEAFF	TRBJ1-1	NA	TRBV7-9	NA
TGTGCCACACGGAGAGGACAGTCCGGCTACACCTTC	CATRRGQSGYTF	TRBJ1-2	hyperexpanded	TRBV2	NA
TGTGCCAGCAGCCGAGAGACAGCCAACTACGAGCAGTACTTC	CASSRETANYEQYF	TRBJ2-7	NA	TRBV5-4	NA
TGTGCCAGCTCACCACCACTTGGGGGCAACTATGGCTACACCTTC	CASSPPLGGNYGYTF	TRBJ1-2	NA	TRBV18	NA
TGTGCCAGCAGCCCTGGCACAGAAGGGACCCAGTACTTC	CASSPGTEGTQYF	TRBJ2-5	NA	TRBV7-6	NA
TGTGCCATTGGAACGGGGATGGGTCAGCCCCAGCATTTT	CAIGTGMGQPQHF	TRBJ1-5	few	TRBV10-3	NA
TGCGCCAGCAGTGAAACTAGTTTGGATACGCAGTATTTT	CASSETSLDTQYF	TRBJ2-3	few	TRBV10-1	NA
TGTGCCAGCACCCCGGGACCATCATACAATGAGCAGTTCTTC	CASTPGPSYNEQFF	TRBJ2-1	NA	TRBV11-3	NA
TGTGCCAGCATATCCCTCGGGAGGGCCTATGGCTACACCTTC	CASISLGRAYGYTF	TRBJ1-2	few	TRBV7-2	NA
TGTGCCAGCAGGTACAGTGGTCCCTACAATGAGCAGTTCTTC	CASRYSGPYNEQFF	TRBJ2-1	NA	TRBV6-5	NA
TGTGCCTGTCGGGACAAAACTATAGAGCAGTACTTC	CACRDKTIEQYF	TRBJ2-7	NA	TRBV28	NA
TGTGCCAGCAGTTTAGTTGCGGGGGTCTTGGATACGCAGTATTTT	CASSLVAGVLDTQYF	TRBJ2-3	NA	TRBV27	TRBD2
TGTGCCGCGAGCCCGAGCTACAGGGGGCATGGGTCACCCCTCCACTTT	CAASPSYRGHGSPLHF	TRBJ1-6	NA	TRBV6-1	TRBD1
TGTGCCAGCAGTGAATGGGGACTCTCTAACTATGGCTACACCTTC	CASSEWGLSNYGYTF	TRBJ1-2	NA	TRBV28	NA
TGCGCCAGCAGCCACACACCGGGACAGGGGTTGGGCGGCTACACCTTC	CASSHTPGQGLGGYTF	TRBJ1-2	NA	TRBV4-3	TRBD1
TGTGCCAGCAGCTTCGACGGCCCGAGCCTGCTCTCGGGGAACACTGAAGCTTTCTTT	CASSFDGPSLLSGNTEAFF	TRBJ1-1	NA	TRBV7-9	NA
TGTGCCAGCAGTAGTGGCCAGCGGGGGGGCAATGAGCAGTTCTTC	CASSSGQRGGNEQFF	TRBJ2-1	NA	TRBV6-2/TRBV6-3	TRBD2
TGCGCCAGCAGCTTGTCACAGACTCAAAACACCGGGGAGCTGTTTTTT	CASSLSQTQNTGELFF	TRBJ2-2	NA	TRBV5-1	NA
TGTGCCTGGACTTCCAGGGCCCGCTATGGCTACACCTTC	CAWTSRARYGYTF	TRBJ1-2	NA	TRBV30	NA
TGTGCCAGTAGTTCCCGGACAGGGGCCAACTATGCGGGCTACACCTTC	CASSSRTGANYAGYTF	TRBJ1-2	NA	TRBV19	TRBD1
TGCAGTGCAGAGGACGGGGGTGGAAGTCTGCAGTTCTTC	CSAEDGGGSLQFF	TRBJ2-1	NA	TRBV20-1	NA
TGTGCCAGCAGCTTATTGGTCGAGCAGTACTTC	CASSLLVEQYF	TRBJ2-7	NA	TRBV11-2	NA
TGTGCCAGCAGTTTAGTGGGCACAGATACGCAGTATTTT	CASSLVGTDTQYF	TRBJ2-3	few	TRBV27	NA
TGCGCCAGCAGCTTACTAGGAGCCGGCACAGATACGCAGTATTTT	CASSLLGAGTDTQYF	TRBJ2-3	few	TRBV5-1	NA
TGCAGTGCTAGAGTCCCCCCGATAAACGAGCAGTACTTC	CSARVPPINEQYF	TRBJ2-7	NA	TRBV20-1	NA
TGTGCCTGGAGTGTACGGCTTGGCGTCGGGGAGACCCAGTACTTC	CAWSVRLGVGETQYF	TRBJ2-5	NA	TRBV30	NA
TGTGCCAGGGAGTCAAGCGGGGGGAACACCGGGGAGCTGTTTTTT	CARESSGGNTGELFF	TRBJ2-2	few	TRBV21-1	NA
TGTGCCAGCAGTCCGACTAGCGGGATGGCGTCCCTAAGCACAGATACGCAGTATTTT	CASSPTSGMASLSTDTQYF	TRBJ2-3	NA	TRBV6-4	TRBD2
TGTGCCAGTAGTGCCCCCTTCGGGGGAGAGGTCACCGGGGAGCTGTTTTTT	CASSAPFGGEVTGELFF	TRBJ2-2	NA	TRBV19	NA
TGTGCCAGCAGCAAGGAGACAGGGAAGAACACTGAAGCTTTCTTT	CASSKETGKNTEAFF	TRBJ1-1	NA	TRBV5-4	TRBD1
TGTGCCAGTAGTTGGTCTAGCGGACACCAAGATACGCAGTATTTT	CASSWSSGHQDTQYF	TRBJ2-3	NA	TRBV19	TRBD2
TGTGCCAGCAGGACGCAGGGGGGTCAGACAGATACGCAGTATTTT	CASRTQGGQTDTQYF	TRBJ2-3	NA	TRBV27	NA
TGTGCCAGCAGCTTAGGACGGTTCGGGGGGGCGCAGTATTTT	CASSLGRFGGAQYF	TRBJ2-3	NA	TRBV7-9	TRBD2
TGCAGCGTTGGGCGGGGGGGAGATCAGCCCCAGCATTTT	CSVGRGGDQPQHF	TRBJ1-5	few	TRBV29-1	NA
TGTGCCAGTAGTGGGACAGGGGCTGTCAACATCTTCTACGAGCAGTACTTC	CASSGTGAVNIFYEQYF	TRBJ2-7	NA	TRBV19	TRBD1
TGTGCCAGCAGTTCGACTCGGGACTCCGAGCAGTACTTC	CASSSTRDSEQYF	TRBJ2-7	NA	TRBV14	NA
TGTGCCAGTAGTCAGGGGGCGGGGGGCACTGAAGCTTTCTTT	CASSQGAGGTEAFF	TRBJ1-1	NA	TRBV19	TRBD1
TGCAGTGCTATCGGACTAGCGGGAGGGCACGGAACAGAGACCCAGTACTTC	CSAIGLAGGHGTETQYF	TRBJ2-5	NA	TRBV20-1	TRBD2
TGCGCCAGCAGCCAAGTGTCCCCCCCACCGGGGGAGCTGTTTTTT	CASSQVSPPPGELFF	TRBJ2-2	NA	TRBV4-3	NA
TGCAGTGCCCTGGGGGGTGCCTACGAGCAGTACTTC	CSALGGAYEQYF	TRBJ2-7	once	TRBV20-1	NA
TGTGCCAGCAGGGATAGGGACAGCATACTTCAGCCCCAGCATTTT	CASRDRDSILQPQHF	TRBJ1-5	few	TRBV2	TRBD1